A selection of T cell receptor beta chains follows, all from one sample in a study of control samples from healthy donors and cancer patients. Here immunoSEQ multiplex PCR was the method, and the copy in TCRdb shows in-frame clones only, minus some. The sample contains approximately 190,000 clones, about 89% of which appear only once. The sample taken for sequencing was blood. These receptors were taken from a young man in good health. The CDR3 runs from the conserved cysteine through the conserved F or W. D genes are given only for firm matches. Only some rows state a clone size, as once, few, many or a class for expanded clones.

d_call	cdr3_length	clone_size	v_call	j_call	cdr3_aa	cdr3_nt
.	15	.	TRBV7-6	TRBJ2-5	CASSLGFGGGETQYF	TGTGCCAGCAGCTTAGGCTTCGGGGGCGGCGAGACCCAGTACTTC
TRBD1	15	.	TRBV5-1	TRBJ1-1	CASSLWTGGRNEAFF	TGCGCCAGCAGCCTATGGACAGGGGGCAGGAATGAAGCTTTCTTT
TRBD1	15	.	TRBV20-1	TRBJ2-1	CSASPGQGAWNEQFF	TGCAGTGCTAGTCCGGGACAGGGGGCGTGGAATGAGCAGTTCTTC
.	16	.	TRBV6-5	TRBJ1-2	CASSYFAGTLNYGYTF	TGTGCCAGCAGTTACTTCGCAGGGACCCTTAACTATGGCTACACCTTC
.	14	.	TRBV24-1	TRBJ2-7	CATSDPDRPHEQYF	TGTGCCACCAGTGACCCCGACAGGCCCCACGAGCAGTACTTC
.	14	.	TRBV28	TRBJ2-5	CASTLGQRAETQYF	TGTGCCAGCACCCTGGGACAGCGGGCTGAGACCCAGTACTTC
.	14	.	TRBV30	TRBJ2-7	CAWTGDLFSYEQYF	TGTGCCTGGACCGGAGACCTCTTCTCCTACGAGCAGTACTTC
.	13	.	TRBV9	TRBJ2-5	CASSVGGKETQYF	TGTGCCAGCAGCGTAGGTGGTAAAGAGACCCAGTACTTC
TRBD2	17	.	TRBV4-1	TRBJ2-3	CASSQEKGLVSTDTQYF	TGCGCCAGCAGCCAAGAAAAGGGACTAGTAAGCACAGATACGCAGTATTTT
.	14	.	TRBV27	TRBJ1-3	CASMAGLSGNTIYF	TGTGCCAGCATGGCAGGCCTCTCTGGAAACACCATATATTTT
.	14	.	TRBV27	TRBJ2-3	CASRPRDVTDTQYF	TGTGCCAGCAGGCCCAGGGATGTGACAGATACGCAGTATTTT
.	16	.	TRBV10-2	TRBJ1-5	CASSDRGGTYDQPQHF	TGCGCCAGCAGTGATAGAGGCGGGACATATGACCAGCCCCAGCATTTT
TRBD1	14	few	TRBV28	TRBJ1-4	CASSFRRGHEKLFF	TGTGCCAGCAGTTTCCGCAGGGGGCATGAAAAACTGTTTTTT
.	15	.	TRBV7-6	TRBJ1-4	CASSLFLQQNEKLFF	TGTGCCAGCAGCTTATTCCTACAGCAAAATGAAAAACTGTTTTTT
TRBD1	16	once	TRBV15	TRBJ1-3	CATSSRGVRQGHTIYF	TGTGCCACCAGCAGTCGGGGGGTGAGACAGGGACACACCATATATTTT
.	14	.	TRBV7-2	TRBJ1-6	CASSLQGGNSPLHF	TGTGCCAGCAGCCTACAGGGTGGTAATTCACCCCTCCACTTT
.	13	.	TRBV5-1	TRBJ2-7	CASSEQASYEQYF	TGCGCCAGCAGCGAGCAGGCCTCCTACGAGCAGTACTTC
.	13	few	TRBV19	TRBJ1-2	CASGRNPNYGYTF	TGTGCCAGCGGACGGAATCCTAACTATGGCTACACCTTC
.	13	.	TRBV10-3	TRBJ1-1	CAINWAFNTEAFF	TGTGCCATCAATTGGGCCTTCAACACTGAAGCTTTCTTT
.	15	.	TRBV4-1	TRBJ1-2	CASSQARRENYGYTF	TGCGCCAGCAGCCAAGCCAGGAGAGAAAACTATGGCTACACCTTC
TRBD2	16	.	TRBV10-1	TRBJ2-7	CASSPRSGGDSYEQYF	TGCGCCAGCAGCCCCCGAAGCGGGGGGGACTCCTACGAGCAGTACTTC
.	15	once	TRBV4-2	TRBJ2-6	CASSQANAGANVLTF	TGTGCCAGCAGCCAAGCCAACGCTGGGGCCAACGTCCTGACTTTC
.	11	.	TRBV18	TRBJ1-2	CASSPGDGYTF	TGTGCCAGCTCACCAGGGGATGGCTACACCTTC
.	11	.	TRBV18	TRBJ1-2	CASSQSVDYTF	TGTGCCAGCTCACAGAGTGTAGACTACACCTTC
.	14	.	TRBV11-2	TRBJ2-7	CASSLLVSVYEQYF	TGTGCCAGCAGCTTATTGGTGTCAGTTTACGAGCAGTACTTC
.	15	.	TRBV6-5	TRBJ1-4	CASSYGDRPNEKLFF	TGTGCCAGCAGTTACGGCGACAGGCCGAATGAAAAACTGTTTTTT
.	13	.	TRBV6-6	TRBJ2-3	CASMGGSTDTQYF	TGTGCCAGCATGGGCGGTAGCACAGATACGCAGTATTTT